This T cell receptor (beta chain) stems from a study of cytomegalovirus exposure and HLA in healthy donors. Study-level findings and limits: Some public TCRs appeared in many individuals, while most sequences were rare. Confirmation was obtained in vitro that a few CMV-associated chains are specific for CMV antigens. Cytomegalovirus-associated status was assigned to 164 TCR beta chains.

The J segment lost 6 bases and the V segment lost 5 bases, leaving 4 bases of the junction unmatched. The V gene's germline CDR1 is SGHTA and CDR2 FQGNSA. This CDR3 has 15 residues. Profiling relied on immunoSEQ multiplex PCR, and the TCRdb table lists in-frame clones only, not all of them. The sample consists of 200,000 or so clones, approximately 86% of them appearing once. Notes on this clone: Its antigen is not known.

Material for sequencing was PBMCs. The V and J genes are TRBV7-2 and TRBJ2-1; TRBD2 matches 13 bases. This receptor was taken from a woman aged 18 to 35 in good health and CMV-seronegative. This CDR3 is CASSRTSGSLNEQFF. DNA of the CDR3: TGTGCCAGCAGCCGGACTAGCGGGAGCCTCAATGAGCAGTTCTTC.